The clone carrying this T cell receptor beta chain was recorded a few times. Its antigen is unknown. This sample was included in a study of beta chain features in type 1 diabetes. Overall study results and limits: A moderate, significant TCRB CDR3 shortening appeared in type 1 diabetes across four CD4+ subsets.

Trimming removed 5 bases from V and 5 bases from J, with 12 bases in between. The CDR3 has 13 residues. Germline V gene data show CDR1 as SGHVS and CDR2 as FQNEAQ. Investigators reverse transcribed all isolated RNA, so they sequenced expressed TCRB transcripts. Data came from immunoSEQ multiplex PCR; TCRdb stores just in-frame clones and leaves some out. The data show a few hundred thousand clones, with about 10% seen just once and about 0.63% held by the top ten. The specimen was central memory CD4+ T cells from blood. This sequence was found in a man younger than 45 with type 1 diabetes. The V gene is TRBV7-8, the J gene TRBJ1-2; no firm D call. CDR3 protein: CASSPEGGYGYTF. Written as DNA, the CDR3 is TGTGCCAGCAGCCCCGAGGGCGGTTATGGCTACACCTTC.